The TCR beta chain described here comes from a study of CD8+ T cells in alopecia areata (dated by TCRdb to 2016 to 2019). General notes on the study: The treated patients, all with moderate-to-severe alopecia areata, were enrolled in an open-label pilot trial of oral tofacitinib given at 5 to 10 mg twice daily. In treated patients, disease severity was measured using the SALT score, which gives the percentage of scalp surface area affected. RNA came from the PAXgene miRNA kit for fixed scalp, the miRNeasy kit for PBMCs, and the RNeasy kit for mouse skin. Scalp tissue and sorted CD4+ and CD8+ peripheral blood T cells from patchy and totalis/universalis alopecia areata patients and from healthy controls were covered by human TCRbeta sequencing. Scalp clonality was compared among normal scalp (n=4), patchy alopecia areata scalp (n=8), and alopecia totalis/universalis scalp (n=8). immunoSEQ multiplex PCR using 35 Vbeta forward primers and 13 Jbeta reverse primers was used to amplify TCRbeta CDR3 regions. Patients on tofacitinib were biopsied at baseline and after 4 and 24 weeks of treatment, and several of the patients also had a later scalp biopsy. To study T cell clonal expansion in alopecia areata, the researchers applied high-throughput TCRbeta sequencing to both the C3H/HeJ mouse model and human patients. Patients received tofacitinib for 6 to 18 months and were then followed off drug for 6 months to check for delayed response and recurrence. What the research found in general, with its limitations: Many expanded lesional clones were found to persist in scalp and blood during tofacitinib treatment, and relapse after treatment cessation may be partly explained by this persistence. Unlike mouse skin, where gammadelta T cells dominate, normal human skin contains resident alphabeta T cells that get sequenced too, which complicates analysis of the scalp TCR repertoire. TCR sequences shared between patients were less clear than in mice, possibly partly because of HLA diversity in the patient population. Scalp clonality and the number of expanded CD8+ clones among the top 100 scalp clones were significantly decreased by tofacitinib. Compared with normal scalp, lesional scalp, particularly in alopecia totalis/universalis, had higher clonality and more expanded CD8+ clones, which suggests antigenic drive. Because the treated cohort was small and had only one nonresponder, larger studies are needed to examine links between baseline CD8+ expansion and response.

This clone was detected only once. The clone's antigen remains unknown. The sample holds no much larger clone one base away, and base qualities are not on file. Libraries were made using the immunoSEQ multiplex PCR assay. For TCR sequencing, RNA was extracted from every sample and reverse transcribed into cDNA to serve as template. SuperScript III was used for first-strand cDNA synthesis, primed with a 2:1 mix of oligo-dT and random hexamers. A synthetic immune receptor repertoire was used to assess amplification bias, and residual bias was removed computationally. The study's processing was this. Raw reads were preprocessed for error removal, and CDR3 was defined according to IMGT conventions as running from the conserved cysteine to phenylalanine. Clonality was computed by normalizing Shannon entropy by log2 of the number of productive unique TCRs and subtracting the result from 1. Scalp TCRbeta sequences were cross-referenced with sorted blood CD4 and CD8 repertoires so that the CD4 or CD8 identity of scalp clones could be inferred. Held by TCRdb, this immuneACCESS table contains in-frame sequences only and omits some clones. Under half of the omission traces to an unresolved V gene where checked; the cause of the rest is unknown. The DNA gave D and trimming, while V, J and clone size come from that table. The sample has about 210,000 clones on record, roughly 64% of them singletons. 4% to 4.5% of the sample lies in the top ten.

The CDR3 holds 17 amino acids from the cysteine to the phenylalanine. CDR3 DNA only is kept here, 51 bases in frame from base 1. V is shortened by 3 bases, J by 5 bases, and the region joining them spans 19 bases. CDR1 and CDR2 are drawn from the germline V gene: ENHRY, SYGVKD. In the paper's terms, the time point label means: around 28 days on oral tofacitinib. The treatment or condition label of this sample denotes: oral pan-JAK inhibitor, 5-10 mg twice daily. From alopecia areata patients, peripheral blood was collected along with lesional scalp punch biopsies. PBMCs were isolated by density centrifugation and stained for CD3, CD4 and CD8, after which CD4+ and CD8+ T cells were sorted on a FACSAria.

The sequence was obtained from a human donor with alopecia areata. The sequence is built from TRBV10-3 and TRBJ1-4; too little of a D gene remains to name it. The sequenced sample was CD4+ T cells sorted from blood, obtained at week 4, from a patient treated with tofacitinib. The CDR3 has the sequence CAISERQAGERNEKLFF. The DNA is TGTGCCATCAGTGAAAGGCAAGCTGGGGAGAGAAATGAAAAACTGTTTTTT.